Listed below are T cell receptor beta chains from one sample, sequenced in a study of cytomegalovirus exposure and HLA in healthy donors. Produced via immunoSEQ multiplex PCR; TCRdb's table is partial and in-frame only. Its table records about 140,000 clones. Sequencing was done on a sample of PBMCs. All receptors come from a woman under 30 in good health and CMV-seronegative. CDR3s leave out the opening cysteine and the closing phenylalanine or tryptophan. The order of the fields is V gene, J gene, CDR3 protein.

v_gene: TRBV19; j_gene: TRBJ2-2; CDR3aa: ASSVGGPGELF
v_gene: TRBV15; j_gene: TRBJ2-4; CDR3aa: ATSNGIKNIQY
v_gene: TRBV6-6; j_gene: TRBJ2-7; CDR3aa: ASAPGTSYEQY
v_gene: TRBV7-2; j_gene: TRBJ1-5; CDR3aa: ASSLALAGANQPQH
v_gene: TRBV30; j_gene: TRBJ1-2; CDR3aa: AGHRGLDGYT
v_gene: TRBV28; j_gene: TRBJ2-7; CDR3aa: ASSSSSYEQY
v_gene: TRBV7-9; j_gene: TRBJ1-5; CDR3aa: ASSIWENQPQH
v_gene: TRBV30; j_gene: TRBJ1-5; CDR3aa: AWSVPGGDQPQH
v_gene: TRBV27; j_gene: TRBJ2-5; CDR3aa: ASGRSETQY
v_gene: TRBV5-1; j_gene: TRBJ2-7; CDR3aa: ASSFTQGAIYEQY
v_gene: TRBV11-3; j_gene: TRBJ2-2; CDR3aa: ASSSGTGFTGELF
v_gene: TRBV7-2; j_gene: TRBJ2-1; CDR3aa: ASSLLAGAGEQF
v_gene: TRBV4-1; j_gene: TRBJ2-5; CDR3aa: ASSQEGGIVETQY
v_gene: TRBV25-1; j_gene: TRBJ2-2; CDR3aa: ASSAPSGRGTGELF
v_gene: TRBV2; j_gene: TRBJ2-1; CDR3aa: ASSESLSYNEQF
v_gene: TRBV5-1; j_gene: TRBJ2-4; CDR3aa: ASSFGGAKNIQY
v_gene: TRBV19; j_gene: TRBJ1-5; CDR3aa: ASSILGTVSNQPQH
v_gene: TRBV11-2; j_gene: TRBJ2-5; CDR3aa: ASSFGGIQETQY
v_gene: TRBV5-6; j_gene: TRBJ2-5; CDR3aa: ASSLPGTGGQETQY
v_gene: TRBV19; j_gene: TRBJ1-1; CDR3aa: ASSMSGQVFGAF
v_gene: TRBV2; j_gene: TRBJ2-4; CDR3aa: ASGSAGGKNIQY
v_gene: TRBV6-1; j_gene: TRBJ2-6; CDR3aa: ASSVESGAGANVLT
v_gene: TRBV5-1; j_gene: TRBJ2-1; CDR3aa: ASSALPGLAGDNEQF
v_gene: TRBV30; j_gene: TRBJ2-3; CDR3aa: AWNGGVGTDTQY
v_gene: TRBV5-5; j_gene: TRBJ1-5; CDR3aa: ASSFGLTNQPQH
v_gene: TRBV4-1; j_gene: TRBJ1-1; CDR3aa: ASSREGNEAF
v_gene: TRBV11-2; j_gene: TRBJ2-2; CDR3aa: ASSPFRRGQGYSTGELF
v_gene: TRBV6-1; j_gene: TRBJ2-3; CDR3aa: ASSDVGRGLTDTQY
v_gene: TRBV29-1; j_gene: TRBJ1-2; CDR3aa: SVISTGDYGYT
v_gene: TRBV5-1; j_gene: TRBJ2-5; CDR3aa: ASSPGLAGRPYQETQY
v_gene: TRBV30; j_gene: TRBJ1-5; CDR3aa: AWSGGGGGGNQPQH
v_gene: TRBV7-3; j_gene: TRBJ1-2; CDR3aa: ASSPGTGGSYGYT
v_gene: TRBV9; j_gene: TRBJ1-4; CDR3aa: ASSVQGSATNEKLF
v_gene: TRBV23-1; j_gene: TRBJ1-2; CDR3aa: ASSQMFTGQGVSNYGYT
v_gene: TRBV19; j_gene: TRBJ2-3; CDR3aa: ASSSPRQGTTDTQY
v_gene: TRBV7-7; j_gene: TRBJ2-1; CDR3aa: ASSLVSGGLNEQF
v_gene: TRBV5-1; j_gene: TRBJ2-3; CDR3aa: ASSLGVDRGGDTQY
v_gene: TRBV5-1; j_gene: TRBJ1-4; CDR3aa: ASSPSVTNEKLF
v_gene: TRBV5-1; j_gene: TRBJ1-2; CDR3aa: ASSLGQIPNYGYT
v_gene: TRBV19; j_gene: TRBJ2-3; CDR3aa: ASRSASGSAADTQY
v_gene: TRBV6-5; j_gene: TRBJ1-2; CDR3aa: ASSPDETGNGYT
v_gene: TRBV27; j_gene: TRBJ1-2; CDR3aa: ASSFTTAANYGYT